These 5 T cell receptor beta chains originate from one sample sequenced in a study of shared clonotypes between healthy human individuals. TCRdb's copy holds only in-frame clones and misses some; the assay was immunoSEQ multiplex PCR. The data show 150,000 to 200,000 clones, 65% to 70% seen once. The sequenced material came from memory CD4+ T cells sorted from blood. Subset specified: CD45RA-negative fraction. These receptors were obtained from a man aged 25-40 years in good health.

The chain employs TRBV11-3 and TRBJ2-5; possible D gene TRBD1, 6 bases. CDR1 is SGHNT and CDR2 is YENEEA in the germline V gene. The CDR3 extends over 14 amino acids. V was shortened by 5 bases and J by 2 bases, with 12 bases between the two germline ends. The CDR3: CASSNSGDQETQYF. Here the CDR3 DNA reads TGTGCCAGCAGCAACTCAGGGGATCAAGAGACCCAGTACTTC.

A few counts support this clone. The V and J genes are TRBV28 and TRBJ2-7; D might be TRBD1 or TRBD2, each matching 5 bases. Germline V gene sequence: CDR1 MDHEN, CDR2 SYDVKM. The V end lost 8 bases, the J end lost 2 bases, and 16 bases lay between the germline ends. There are 14 residues in the CDR3. CDR3 in amino acids: CASGDGTMTYEQYF. The CDR3 bases are TGTGCCAGCGGGGACGGGACGATGACCTACGAGCAGTACTTC.

The rearrangement uses TRBV7-8 and TRBJ2-2, with D unclear. CDR1 SGHVS and CDR2 FQNEAQ come from the germline V gene. The CDR3 covers 15 residues. The V end lost 1 base, the J end lost 1 base, and 7 bases lay between the germline ends. DNA for the CDR3: TGTGCCAGCAGCTTAGGGCGACTGAACACCGGGGAGCTGTTTTTT. Residues: CASSLGRLNTGELFF.

The V and J genes are TRBV11-2 and TRBJ2-7; 11 nucleotides line up with TRBD2. The J segment lost 2 bases and the V segment lost 0 bases, leaving 12 bases of the junction unmatched. The CDR3 contains 19 residues. Germline CDR1 reads SGHAT; CDR2 reads FQNNGV. The CDR3: CASSLEFIGRLAGTYEQYF. The CDR3 nucleotides read TGTGCCAGCAGCTTAGAATTTATAGGGAGACTAGCGGGGACCTACGAGCAGTACTTC.

The V gene is TRBV14, the J gene TRBJ1-5; D unresolved. The CDR3 sequence is 13 residues long. Trimming took 5 bases from V and 0 from J, leaving 5 bases between them. Looked up from germline, CDR1 is SGHDN and CDR2 is FVKESK. CDR3 loop: CASSRDSNQPQHF. CDR3 nucleotide sequence: TGTGCCAGCAGCAGGGATAGCAATCAGCCCCAGCATTTT.